This T cell receptor (beta chain) is from a study of blood T cell repertoires in COVID-19. The overall study: Material from acute and convalescent COVID-19 was sourced from the United States, Italy and Spain. In each case, the material was cDNA or gDNA derived from T cells, B-cell-depleted T cells, or PBMCs.

V was trimmed by 2 bases and J by 4 bases, leaving 7 bases between them. This CDR3 spans 13 amino acids. Germline-derived CDR1 and CDR2 are SGHAT and FQNNGV. This clone was found once. Original analysis: Cell counts per sample came from amplifying reference gene primers. Assay: immunoSEQ multiplex PCR; the TCRdb copy retains only in-frame clones and omits some. Clonal size and the V and J genes are those of that table, whereas D and trimming came from the DNA. The sample yields about 54,000 clones, roughly 88% seen once. The TCR sequence derives from a human donor in a cohort sampled during active COVID-19. The sample consisted of peripheral blood. The chain couples TRBV11-2 to TRBJ2-3, with D unclear. CDR3 loop: CASSLMLSDTQYF. In nucleotides, the CDR3 is TGTGCCAGCAGCTTAATGTTATCAGATACGCAGTATTTT.